This T cell receptor (beta chain) was sequenced for a study of cytomegalovirus exposure and HLA in healthy donors. Study observations and caveats: Indistinguishable V segments, including TRBV6-2 and TRBV6-3, were excluded. Clonal expansion was found to be greater in HLA-associated TCR beta chains than in equally common others in a later analysis.

The CDR3 contains 14 residues. Trimming removed 4 bases from V and 5 bases from J, with 12 bases in between. The germline V gene encodes CDR1 SGHKS and CDR2 YYEKEE (reference sequence). This clone appeared once. The antigen is unknown. The PCR ran on 60 Vbeta and 13 Jbeta primers. The assay was immunoSEQ multiplex PCR, and TCRdb's table has in-frame clones only and misses some. Here the sample spans 130,000 or so clones, approximately 77% being singletons. Sequenced input: PBMCs. This clonotype originated in a woman in her fifties or sixties in good health and CMV-seronegative. V is TRBV5-5 and J is TRBJ2-2; D possibly corresponds to TRBD2 (6 bases). The CDR3 loop is CASSPLGRTGELFF. In DNA form, the CDR3 reads TGTGCCAGCAGCCCATTAGGGAGGACCGGGGAGCTGTTTTTT.